This T cell receptor beta chain was obtained from a study of T cells in Graves' hyperthyroidism and ophthalmopathy. The study, taken as a whole, reports: Ophthalmopathy was told apart from stable hyperthyroidism by a 13 V-J model. Ophthalmopathy got predicted by the model a median around 6.8 months before its onset.

Germline CDR1 MNHEY, CDR2 SMNVEV (reference sequence). The length of the CDR3 is 13 residues. V shed 10 bases and J shed 6 bases, with 13 bases lying between them. The CDR3 regions of TCR beta were amplified from RNA transcripts. Researchers ran a first-round RT-PCR on the TCR CDR3 using the HTBI primer set. TCRdb recomputed calls from the multiplex PCR reads with MiXCR, one row per CDR3 protein. The sample holds about 550,000 distinct CDR3 sequences; around 20% are singletons and the top ten take around a quarter. This clonotype was detected a few times. No antigen is known for it. Diagnosis relied on clinical symptoms, serum thyroxine and TRAb, thyroid ultrasound and orbital computed tomography.

The genes are TRBV27 and TRBJ1-6, with D maybe TRBD1 (6 bases). The TCR sequence derives from a man between 18 and 29 years old with Graves' hyperthyroidism. Input material: blood. The DNA of the CDR3 is TGTGCCACCGGGGGACACGGTAATTCACCCCTCCACTTT. As protein: CATGGHGNSPLHF.